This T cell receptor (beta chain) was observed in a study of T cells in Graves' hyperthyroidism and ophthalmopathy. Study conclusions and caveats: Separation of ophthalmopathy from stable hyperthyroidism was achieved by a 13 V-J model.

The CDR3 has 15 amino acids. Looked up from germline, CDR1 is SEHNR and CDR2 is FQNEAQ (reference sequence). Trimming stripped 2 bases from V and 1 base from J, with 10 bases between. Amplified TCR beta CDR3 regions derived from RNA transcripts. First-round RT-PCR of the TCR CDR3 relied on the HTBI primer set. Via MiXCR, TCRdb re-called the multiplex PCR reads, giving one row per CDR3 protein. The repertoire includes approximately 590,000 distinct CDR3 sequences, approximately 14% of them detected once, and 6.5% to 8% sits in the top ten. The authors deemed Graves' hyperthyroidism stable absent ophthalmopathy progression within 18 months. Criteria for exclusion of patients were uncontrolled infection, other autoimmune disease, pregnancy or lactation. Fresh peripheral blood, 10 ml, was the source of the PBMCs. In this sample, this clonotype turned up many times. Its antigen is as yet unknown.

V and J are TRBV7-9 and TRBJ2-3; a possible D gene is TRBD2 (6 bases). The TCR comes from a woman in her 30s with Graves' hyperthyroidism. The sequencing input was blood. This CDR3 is CASSLSGSGTDTQYF. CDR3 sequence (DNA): TGTGCCAGCAGCTTAAGCGGGTCAGGCACAGATACGCAGTATTTT.